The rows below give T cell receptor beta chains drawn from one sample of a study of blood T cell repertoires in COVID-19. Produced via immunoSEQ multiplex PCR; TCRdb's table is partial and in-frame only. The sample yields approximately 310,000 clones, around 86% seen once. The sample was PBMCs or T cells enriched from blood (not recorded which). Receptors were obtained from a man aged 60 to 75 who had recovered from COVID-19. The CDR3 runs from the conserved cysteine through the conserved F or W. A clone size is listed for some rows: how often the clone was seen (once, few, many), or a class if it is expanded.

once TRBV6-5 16 CASSYYKTNEGLEQYF
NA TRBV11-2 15 CASSFMRGPDYGYTF
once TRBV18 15 CASSLYPDGGTEAFF
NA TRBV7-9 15 CASSLDLQGGEKLFF
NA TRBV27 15 CASSSPGQMIYEQYF
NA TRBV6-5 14 CASSYILGSKEQYF
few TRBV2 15 CASSEVEGLTDEQFF
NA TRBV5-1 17 CASSPGLGVTIISPLHF
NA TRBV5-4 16 CASSGPGLYSPGELFF
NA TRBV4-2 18 CASSQNPPGTAAGGELFF
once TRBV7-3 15 CASSQTTGAYSPLHF
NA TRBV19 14 CASSTRTGHDEQYF
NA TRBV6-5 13 CASSYSEDRTGTF
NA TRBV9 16 CASGPGGLAGTDTQYF
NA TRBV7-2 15 CASSLLVGDSYEQYF
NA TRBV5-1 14 CASSPTSPGDEQYF